A single T cell receptor (beta chain) is shown here with its context. What it recognizes is unknown. The data are from a study of T cell repertoires in cytomegalovirus infection. A single record per CDR3 protein comes from TCRdb applying MiXCR to the reads. The profile shows around 430,000 distinct CDR3 sequences, 42% of them singletons. This CDR3 is 14 amino acids long. Per germline, CDR1 MNHNS and CDR2 SASEGT. V gave up 0 bases and J gave up 6 bases, with 9 bases separating them. The sequencing used cultured PBMCs, collected from culture after CMV antigen stimulation. The chain combines TRBV6-1 with TRBJ1-5; the D gene is possibly TRBD1 (6 bases). The clonotype comes from a human donor in good health (CMV status not recorded). Some clones in this sample may be carry-over from other donors' samples. In DNA, the CDR3 is TGTGCCAGCAGTGAAGCGGGGGCGGGTCAGCCCCAGCATTTT. Protein product: CASSEAGAGQPQHF.